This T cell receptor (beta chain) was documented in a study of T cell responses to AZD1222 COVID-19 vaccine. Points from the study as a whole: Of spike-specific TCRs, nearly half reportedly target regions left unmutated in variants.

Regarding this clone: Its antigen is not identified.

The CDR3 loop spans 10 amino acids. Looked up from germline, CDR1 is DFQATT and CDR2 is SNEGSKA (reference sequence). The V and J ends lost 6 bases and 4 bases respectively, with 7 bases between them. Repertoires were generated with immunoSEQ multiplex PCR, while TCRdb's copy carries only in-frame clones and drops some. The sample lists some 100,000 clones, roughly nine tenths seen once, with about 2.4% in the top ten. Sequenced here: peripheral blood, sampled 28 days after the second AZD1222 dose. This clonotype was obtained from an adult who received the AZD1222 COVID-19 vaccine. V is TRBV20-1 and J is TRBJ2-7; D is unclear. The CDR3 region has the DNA TGCAGTGCCTTTCAGTACGAGCAGTACTTC. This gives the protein CSAFQYEQYF.